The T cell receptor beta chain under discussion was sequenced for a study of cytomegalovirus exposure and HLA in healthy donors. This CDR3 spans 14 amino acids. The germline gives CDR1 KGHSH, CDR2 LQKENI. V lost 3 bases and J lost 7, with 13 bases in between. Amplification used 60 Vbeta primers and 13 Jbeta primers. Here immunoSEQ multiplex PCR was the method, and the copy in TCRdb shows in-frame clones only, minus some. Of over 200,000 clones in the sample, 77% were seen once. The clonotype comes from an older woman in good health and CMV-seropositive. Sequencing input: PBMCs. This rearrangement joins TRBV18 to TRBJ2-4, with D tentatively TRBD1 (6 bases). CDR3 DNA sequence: TGTGCCAGCTCACCTGGAACAGGGTATAACATTCAGTACTTC. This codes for CASSPGTGYNIQYF.